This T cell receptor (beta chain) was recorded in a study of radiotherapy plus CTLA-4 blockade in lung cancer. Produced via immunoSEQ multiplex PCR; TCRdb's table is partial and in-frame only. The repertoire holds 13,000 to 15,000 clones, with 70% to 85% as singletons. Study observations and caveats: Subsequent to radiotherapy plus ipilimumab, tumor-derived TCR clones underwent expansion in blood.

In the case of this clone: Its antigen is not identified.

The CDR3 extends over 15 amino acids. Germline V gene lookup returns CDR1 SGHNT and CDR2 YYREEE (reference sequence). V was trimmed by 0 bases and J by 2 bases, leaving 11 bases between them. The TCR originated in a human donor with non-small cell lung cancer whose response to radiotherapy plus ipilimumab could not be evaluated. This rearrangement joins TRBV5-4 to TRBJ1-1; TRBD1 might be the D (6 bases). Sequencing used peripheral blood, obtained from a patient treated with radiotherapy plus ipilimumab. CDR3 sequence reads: CASSLENRANTEAFF. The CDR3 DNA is TGTGCCAGCAGCTTGGAGAACAGGGCCAACACTGAAGCTTTCTTT.